A selection of T cell receptor beta chains follows, all from one sample in a study of identifying expanded T cells in peripheral blood. The method was immunoSEQ multiplex PCR; TCRdb's version includes in-frame clones alone and lacks a portion of them. The sample consists of 95,000 to 100,000 clones, roughly nine tenths of them appearing once. The sequenced sample consisted of blood. Receptor source: a person between 18 and 70 years old in good health. CDR3s include the opening cysteine and the closing phenylalanine or tryptophan. D genes are given only for firm matches. Clone size, where shown, is once, few, many, or a class for clones that have expanded.

len	d_gene	abundance	v_gene	j_gene	CDR3aa	CDR3nt
14	NA	NA	TRBV5-5	TRBJ1-2	CASSQDGALYGYTF	TGTGCCAGCAGCCAGGATGGGGCGCTGTATGGCTACACCTTC
14	TRBD1	NA	TRBV10-3	TRBJ2-7	CAISEDRAAGKQYF	TGTGCCATCAGTGAGGACAGGGCGGCAGGGAAGCAGTACTTC
15	NA	few	TRBV18	TRBJ1-1	CASSPPNNEGTEAFF	TGTGCCAGCTCACCACCTAACAATGAGGGCACTGAAGCTTTCTTT
18	NA	NA	TRBV7-6	TRBJ2-1	CASSDTPTLGVKYNEQFF	TGTGCCAGCAGCGACACACCGACACTAGGGGTAAAATACAATGAGCAGTTCTTC
13	NA	NA	TRBV10-3	TRBJ2-7	CATVRGREYEQYF	TGTGCCACCGTGCGGGGGCGTGAATACGAGCAGTACTTC
14	NA	few	TRBV6-1	TRBJ2-1	CASRHNFRGAEQFF	TGTGCCAGCAGACATAATTTCCGGGGGGCTGAGCAGTTCTTC
15	TRBD2	NA	TRBV6-5	TRBJ2-3	CASSTRLASTDTQYF	TGTGCCAGCAGTACGAGACTAGCTAGCACAGATACGCAGTATTTT
13	NA	NA	TRBV6-1	TRBJ2-2	CASIGPFTGELFF	TGTGCCAGCATTGGACCCTTCACCGGGGAGCTGTTTTTT
15	NA	NA	TRBV4-3	TRBJ1-1	CASSHDPSPDTEAFF	TGCGCCAGCAGCCATGACCCCTCTCCAGACACTGAAGCTTTCTTT
16	NA	NA	TRBV7-8	TRBJ2-1	CASSLFFRESNNEQFF	TGTGCCAGCAGCTTATTCTTCAGGGAGTCAAACAATGAGCAGTTCTTC
15	TRBD1	NA	TRBV7-2	TRBJ2-7	CASSISGTGGGEQYF	TGTGCCAGCAGCATCTCCGGGACAGGGGGTGGAGAGCAGTACTTC
11	NA	NA	TRBV6-6	TRBJ2-7	CASRDWTEQYF	TGTGCCAGCAGGGATTGGACCGAGCAGTACTTC
14	NA	NA	TRBV4-2	TRBJ2-2	CASSQDSGAGELFF	TGTGCCAGCAGCCAAGACTCCGGGGCCGGGGAGCTGTTTTTT
16	TRBD2	NA	TRBV7-2	TRBJ2-3	CASSFRGRGGTDTQYF	TGTGCCAGCAGCTTTCGCGGGCGGGGGGGCACAGATACGCAGTATTTT
14	NA	NA	TRBV11-2	TRBJ2-7	CASSLGSASYEQYF	TGTGCCAGCAGCCTGGGGTCGGCGTCCTACGAGCAGTACTTC
15	TRBD1	few	TRBV6-1	TRBJ1-5	CASTIQPTGHQPQHF	TGTGCCAGCACGATCCAACCGACAGGGCATCAGCCCCAGCATTTT
14	TRBD2	NA	TRBV19	TRBJ2-3	CASSPRGGTDTQYF	TGTGCCAGTAGTCCGCGGGGGGGCACAGATACGCAGTATTTT
16	NA	NA	TRBV11-2	TRBJ2-7	CASSLNSPGVPYEQYF	TGTGCCAGCAGCCTAAATTCCCCCGGGGTCCCCTACGAGCAGTACTTC
14	NA	few	TRBV5-4	TRBJ2-7	CASSRYQGDYEQYF	TGTGCCAGCAGCCGGTATCAGGGAGACTACGAGCAGTACTTC
12	NA	NA	TRBV5-4	TRBJ1-3	CASSLMGNTIYF	TGTGCCAGCAGCTTGATGGGAAACACCATATATTTT